The T cell receptor (beta chain) described here comes from a study of cytomegalovirus exposure and HLA in healthy donors. Looking at the study overall: The 90 to 150 validation repertoires used a platform that matched the one used for the roughly 700 first-cohort repertoires, as a later analysis reported. General study findings and limits: Using the classifier, cytomegalovirus status was reportedly diagnosed with high specificity and sensitivity.

Turning to this clone: The antigen remains undetermined.

The germline V gene encodes CDR1 MDHEN and CDR2 SYDVKM. The CDR3 contains 15 residues. The V and J ends lost 6 bases and 3 bases, in that order; junction bases with no gene match: 8. Sequencing used immunoSEQ multiplex PCR; TCRdb keeps in-frame clones, though not all of them. The repertoire consists of tens of thousands of clones, with approximately 97% occurring once and the leading ten covering under 2.5%. This TCR came from a man between 18 and 35 years old in good health and CMV-seronegative. The chain combines TRBV28 with TRBJ2-7; 10 bases are shared with TRBD1. Sequences were obtained from PBMCs. CDR3 nucleotide sequence: TGTGCCAGCAGGGGGGTTGGGACAGGGGACTACGAGCAGTACTTC. Translated, it gives CASRGVGTGDYEQYF.